The 21 T cell receptor beta chains given below trace back to one sample, sequenced in a study of T-cell memory formation after mild COVID-19. From the 5' RACE reads, TCRdb called clonotypes with MiXCR, one entry per CDR3 protein. The sample holds around 370,000 distinct CDR3 sequences, roughly 20% seen once. The sequencing input was PBMCs or a T cell subset sorted from them (not recorded which). All receptors come from an adult woman who had mild COVID-19 (a few samples of this study predate the infection). Cell type and time point are not known.

This clonotype was seen ten or more times. This chain links TRBV11-3 with TRBJ2-2; D gene ambiguous. The germline gives CDR1 SGHNT, CDR2 YENEEA. The CDR3 spans 15 residues. Trimming removed 0 bases from V and 6 bases from J, with 11 bases in between. The CDR3 loop is CASSLDGARAGELFF. CDR3 in DNA: TGTGCCAGCAGCTTAGATGGAGCGAGAGCCGGGGAGCTGTTTTTT.

This clonotype was counted only a few times. The V and J genes are TRBV6-2 or TRBV6-3 and TRBJ1-1; D unclear. The CDR3 loop spans 13 amino acids. Germline V CDR1 and CDR2: MNHEY, SVGEGT. Trimming stripped 0 bases from V and 7 bases from J, with 9 bases between. In nucleotides, the CDR3 is TGTGCCAGCAGTTACTCGAGCAGAAGTGAAGCTTTCTTT. Translation gives CASSYSSRSEAFF.

This clonotype was found a few times. The chain carries TRBV7-9 and TRBJ2-5; TRBD1 aligns across 7 bases. The CDR3 has 14 residues. CDR1 is SEHNR and CDR2 is FQNEAQ in the germline V gene (reference sequence). V was pared by 1 base and J by 7 bases, with 6 bases of the junction left unmatched. The CDR3 here is CASSLGQGAGTQYF. The CDR3 DNA follows: TGTGCCAGCAGCTTAGGACAGGGAGCCGGGACCCAGTACTTC.

J is TRBJ1-1 and V is TRBV6-8; D is undetermined. The CDR3 length is 8 residues. Per the germline V gene, CDR1 is MNHGY and CDR2 is SAAAGT. V was shortened by 10 bases and J by 5 bases, with 2 bases between the two germline ends. The CDR3 protein is CATTEAFF. In nucleotides, the CDR3 is TGTGCCACGACTGAAGCTTTCTTT.

The table lists this clonotype with many counts. V and J are TRBV20-1 and TRBJ2-7, with D unclear. The V and J ends lost 8 bases and 3 bases respectively, with 20 bases between them. Germline assignment: CDR1 DFQATT and CDR2 SNEGSKA (reference sequence). This CDR3 has 14 amino acids. The CDR3 DNA sequence: TGCAGTTCCTATGATCCTAAGTTGGGCTACGAGCAGTACTTC. It codes for CSSYDPKLGYEQYF.

This chain connects TRBV6-5 to TRBJ1-2; 8 bases fit TRBD1. Trimming cost V 5 bases and J 2 bases; bases outside gene matches: 7. Germline V CDR1 and CDR2: MNHEY, SVGAGI. The length of the CDR3 is 15 residues. CDR3 nucleotides: TGTGCCAGCAGTATCACAGGGGGATGGAACTATGGCTACACCTTC. Translated: CASSITGGWNYGYTF.

This clonotype came up a few times. The chain combines TRBV27 with TRBJ1-4, with D uncertain. Germline V gene sequence: CDR1 MNHEY, CDR2 SMNVEV (reference sequence). The CDR3 is made up of 14 amino acids. Trimming cost V 3 bases and J 8 bases, with 13 bases left between them. DNA for the CDR3: TGTGCCAGCAGTTTTTTGGGAGAAGACGAAAAACTGTTTTTT. This codes for CASSFLGEDEKLFF.

This chain joins TRBV2 and TRBJ2-2; either TRBD1 or TRBD2 may fit D (5 bases each). The CDR3 has 14 residues. The V gene lost 4 bases and the J gene lost 5 bases, with 11 bases spanning the gap. Germline V gene data show CDR1 as SNHLY and CDR2 as FYNNEI. This CDR3 reads CASSVSRETGELFF. CDR3 bases: TGTGCCAGCAGTGTAAGCAGGGAGACCGGGGAGCTGTTTTTT. Full variable domain (outside the CDR3, taken from reference TRBV2 and TRBJ2-2): EPEVTQTPSHQVTQMGQEVILRCVPISNHLYFYWYRQILGQKVEFLVSFYNNEISEKSEIFDDQFSVERPDGSNFTLKIRSTKLEDSAMYFCASSVSRETGELFFGEGSRLTVL.

A few counts support this clonotype. This chain connects TRBV9 to TRBJ1-2, with 7 bases lining up with TRBD1. The CDR3 extends over 11 amino acids. Germline V CDR1 and CDR2: SGDLS, YYNGEE. V lost 4 bases, J lost 8 bases, and 2 bases stayed unmatched. The DNA of the CDR3 is TGTGCCAGCAGCACGGGACAGGGCTACACCTTC. Translating gives CASSTGQGYTF.

This chain uses TRBV12-3 or TRBV12-4 with TRBJ1-1; D remains ambiguous. The CDR3 runs 13 residues. Trimming removed 6 bases from V and 0 bases from J, with 8 bases in between. In nucleotides, the CDR3 is TGTGCCAGCAGGAGGGAGATGAACACTGAAGCTTTCTTT. Amino acids: CASRREMNTEAFF.

The chain is built from TRBV6-2 or TRBV6-3 and TRBJ2-1; D gene unclear. Trimming took off 4 bases at V and 6 bases at J, with 7 bases between the two ends. This CDR3 contains 12 residues. The germline CDR1 and CDR2 sequences are MNHEY and SVGEGT. In nucleotides, the CDR3 is TGTGCCAGCAGTTGGGCGGTCAATGAGCAGTTCTTC. As protein: CASSWAVNEQFF.

This clonotype was counted between two and nine times. One end of the junction varies from germline; a read error may be responsible. The chain is built from TRBV6-5 and TRBJ1-2; perhaps TRBD1 as D (6 bases). The CDR3 is 13 amino acids. CDR1 and CDR2 (germline): MNHEY, SVGAGI. CDR3 in amino acids: CASSNSIQGGYTF. The DNA of the CDR3 is TGTGCCAGCAGTAACTCTATACAGGGTGGCTACACCTTC.

The V call is TRBV5-4, the J call TRBJ1-2, with 8 bases fitting TRBD1. J gave up 6 bases and V 4 bases, and 14 bases lay outside the gene matches. Germline CDR1 and CDR2: SGHNT and YYREEE (reference sequence). The CDR3 is 16 residues long. Here the CDR3 DNA reads TGTGCCAGCAGCCCGGGGGGGGCAGGGGGCCGTGATGGCTACACCTTC. This sequence encodes CASSPGGAGGRDGYTF. Supplemented by reference TRBV5-4 and TRBJ1-2, the full variable domain reads ETGVTQSPTHLIKTRGQQVTLRCSSQSGHNTVSWYQQALGQGPQFIFQYYREEENGRGNFPPRFSGLQFPNYSSELNVNALELDDSALYLCASSPGGAGGRDGYTFGSGTRLTVV.

This chain uses TRBV7-2 with TRBJ2-7; possible D gene TRBD2, 6 bases. Germline V gene lookup returns CDR1 SGHTA and CDR2 FQGNSA. Between the trimmed V and J ends, which lost 4 bases and 6 bases, there was a span of 22 bases. CDR3 size: 16 residues. The CDR3 region is CASSWGLTGGLGEQYF. For the CDR3, the DNA is TGTGCCAGCAGCTGGGGACTGACCGGGGGTTTGGGCGAGCAGTACTTC.

This clonotype was picked up a small number of times. This chain uses TRBV24-1 with TRBJ2-1, with D perhaps matching TRBD2 (6 bases). Trimming left V 3 bases short and J 8 bases short, with 22 bases between. The CDR3 is 17 amino acids. Germline CDR1 is KGHDR and CDR2 is SFDVKD. CDR3 DNA: TGTGCCACCAGTGATACCGCGGGAACCTACAGTGGATATGAGCAGTTCTTC. Translated, it gives CATSDTAGTYSGYEQFF.

There are many counts of this clonotype. This chain uses TRBV12-3 or TRBV12-4 with TRBJ2-4; 8 nucleotides agree with TRBD1. There are 13 residues in the CDR3. With 6 bases clipped from V and 6 bases from J, the junction kept 4 bases outside the gene matches. The CDR3 DNA follows: TGTGCCAGCAGCTCGACAGGGGCAAACATTCAGTACTTC. Its protein is CASSSTGANIQYF.

This clonotype was seen a few times. The chain links TRBV24-1 to TRBJ1-2; 7 nucleotides match TRBD1. Germline CDR1 and CDR2: KGHDR and SFDVKD. The V and J ends lost 1 base and 6 bases, in that order; junction bases with no gene match: 7. The CDR3 is 15 residues long. DNA for the CDR3: TGTGCCACCAGTGATTTCGGCCAGGGGGTTGATGGCTACACCTTC. It encodes CATSDFGQGVDGYTF.

This clonotype has more than one count but fewer than ten. The rearrangement uses TRBV12-3 or TRBV12-4 and TRBJ2-1; 7 bases align to TRBD2. Trimming at V came to 3 bases and at J to 10 bases, leaving 12 bases not matched to a gene. This CDR3 comprises 15 residues. CDR3 in DNA: TGTGCCAGCAGTTTCCTGGCGGGAGAGTGGTTGGAGCAGTTCTTC. Protein: CASSFLAGEWLEQFF.

This chain joins TRBV9 and TRBJ2-3; 7 nucleotides match TRBD2. The V and J ends lost 0 bases and 5 bases, in that order; junction bases with no gene match: 3. Looked up from germline, CDR1 is SGDLS and CDR2 is YYNGEE. The CDR3 runs to 14 residues. The CDR3: CASSVGGGKDTQYF. CDR3 DNA sequence: TGTGCCAGCAGCGTAGGGGGGGGTAAAGATACGCAGTATTTT. The entire variable domain, with the rest obtained from reference TRBV9 and TRBJ2-3, is as follows: DSGVTQTPKHLITATGQRVTLRCSPRSGDLSVYWYQQSLDQGLQFLIQYYNGEERAKGNILERFSAQQFPDLHSELNLSSLELGDSALYFCASSVGGGKDTQYFGPGTRLTVL.

The table lists this clonotype with a few counts. V and J are TRBV6-5 and TRBJ2-3, with 10 nucleotides matching TRBD1. Trimming at V came to 7 bases and at J to 2 bases, leaving 6 bases not matched to a gene. The CDR3 is made up of 15 amino acids. CDR1 MNHEY and CDR2 SVGAGI come from the germline V gene. The CDR3, as DNA: TGTGCCAGCACTCGACAGGGGGCCTACACAGATACGCAGTATTTT. Protein: CASTRQGAYTDTQYF.

The rearrangement links TRBV7-2 to TRBJ1-2; D is unclear. The V end lost 5 bases, the J end lost 7 bases, and 8 bases lay between the germline ends. The germline V gene has CDR1 SGHTA and CDR2 FQGNSA. The CDR3 loop spans 11 amino acids. The CDR3 DNA is TGTGCCAGCAGCCCCGGACGTGGCTACACCTTC. It encodes CASSPGRGYTF.